The 28 T cell receptor beta chains below were found in one sample sequenced in a study of cytomegalovirus exposure and HLA in healthy donors. Vbeta (60) and Jbeta (13) primers were used in the PCR. Method: immunoSEQ multiplex PCR; TCRdb's copy keeps in-frame clones and lacks some. The sample carries 170,000 or so clones, 78% recorded once. Sequenced input: PBMCs. These receptor sequences come from a woman aged 50 to 65 in good health and CMV-seropositive.

The chain combines TRBV9 with TRBJ2-2, with D perhaps TRBD2 (6 bases). With 4 bases removed from V and 5 bases from J, the gap between germline ends came to 12 bases. The CDR3 runs to 14 residues. Per the germline V gene, CDR1 is SGDLS and CDR2 is YYNGEE. CDR3 residues: CASSPSGVTGELFF. The CDR3 DNA reads as TGTGCCAGCAGCCCTTCGGGGGTAACCGGGGAGCTGTTTTTT. Drawing the rest from reference TRBV9 and TRBJ2-2, the complete variable domain is DSGVTQTPKHLITATGQRVTLRCSPRSGDLSVYWYQQSLDQGLQFLIQYYNGEERAKGNILERFSAQQFPDLHSELNLSSLELGDSALYFCASSPSGVTGELFFGEGSRLTVL.

V gene TRBV6-4 combines with J gene TRBJ1-5; no clear D gene. CDR1 and CDR2 (germline): MRHNA, SNTAGT. The ends were cut back, 7 bases at V and 1 base at J, with 5 bases in the middle. The CDR3 loop spans 12 amino acids. DNA of the CDR3: TGTGCCAGCACCCGGAGCAATCAGCCCCAGCATTTT. The encoded protein is CASTRSNQPQHF.

V and J are TRBV7-9 and TRBJ2-6, with D perhaps TRBD1 (6 bases). Germline V gives CDR1 SEHNR, CDR2 FQNEAQ (reference sequence). The CDR3 has 15 amino acids. The V and J ends lost 4 bases and 0 bases respectively, with 7 bases between them. The CDR3 spells CASSSDSSGANVLTF. The CDR3 DNA follows: TGTGCCAGCAGCTCGGACAGCTCTGGGGCCAACGTCCTGACTTTC.

This chain joins TRBV30 and TRBJ1-1; TRBD1 might be the D (5 bases). Trimming took 4 bases from V and 0 from J, leaving 15 bases between them. Germline CDR1 GTSNPN, CDR2 SVGIG (reference sequence). The CDR3 is 15 amino acids. The CDR3 nucleotides read TGTGCCTGGACTGGAACCCGGGGGGTGAACACTGAAGCTTTCTTT. It codes for CAWTGTRGVNTEAFF. Based on the CDR3 plus reference TRBV30 and TRBJ1-1, the full variable domain is SQTIHQWPATLVQPVGSPLSLECTVEGTSNPNLYWYRQAAGRGLQLLFYSVGIGQISSEVPQNLSASRPQDRQFILSSKKLLLSDSGFYLCAWTGTRGVNTEAFFGQGTRLTVV.

The chain carries TRBV5-4 and TRBJ1-2; 8 bases match TRBD1. The CDR3 spans 17 residues. The germline gives CDR1 SGHNT, CDR2 YYREEE (reference sequence). The V segment lost 4 bases and the J segment 7 bases; nucleotides outside the gene matches: 18. CDR3: CASSEVKSGQGYIGYTF. The CDR3 DNA follows: TGTGCCAGCAGCGAAGTCAAGAGCGGACAGGGTTATATTGGCTACACCTTC.

The chain is built from TRBV7-9 and TRBJ2-1; possible D gene TRBD1, 6 bases. The CDR3 totals 13 residues. In germline, CDR1 is SEHNR, CDR2 FQNEAQ (reference sequence). V gave up 3 bases and J gave up 10 bases, with 13 bases separating them. For the CDR3, the DNA is TGTGCCAGCAGCTTTACAGGGTCGGGCGAGCAGTTCTTC. This sequence encodes CASSFTGSGEQFF.

The chain combines TRBV5-1 with TRBJ1-1, with 7 bases matching TRBD1. The germline V gene has CDR1 SGHRS and CDR2 YFSETQ. The CDR3 sequence is 16 residues long. The V gene end was trimmed by 0 bases and the J gene end by 4 bases; junction bases not matched to a gene: 9. CDR3 DNA sequence: TGCGCCAGCAGCTTGGAAGCGAACAGGGGCGGCACTGAAGCTTTCTTT. Translated, it gives CASSLEANRGGTEAFF.

This clone was observed a single time. The V call is TRBV12-5, the J call TRBJ1-4; D perhaps matches TRBD1 (6 bases). CDR1 LGHNT and CDR2 FRNRAP come from the germline V gene. This CDR3 region has 18 residues. Trimming pared 2 bases from V and 0 bases from J, leaving 16 bases between. CDR3: CASGLLINRVSTNEKLFF. CDR3 nucleotides: TGTGCTAGTGGTTTGCTTATCAACAGGGTTTCAACTAATGAAAAACTGTTTTTT.

The chain recombines TRBV11-2 with TRBJ2-1; 8 bases fit TRBD1. The J segment lost 0 bases and the V segment lost 3 bases, leaving 10 bases of the junction unmatched. The germline CDR1 and CDR2 sequences are SGHAT and FQNNGV. This CDR3 is built from 18 residues. The CDR3 nucleotides read TGTGCCAGCAGCTTGTGGCAGGGGGCATACAGCTCCTACAATGAGCAGTTCTTC. Translating it yields CASSLWQGAYSSYNEQFF.

V usage is TRBV11-2 and J usage is TRBJ2-3, with TRBD2 identical over 12 bases. Germline CDR1 and CDR2: SGHAT and FQNNGV. V shed 5 bases and J 2 bases; nucleotides not matched to a gene: 14. The length of the CDR3 is 19 residues. The CDR3 DNA reads TGTGCCAGCAGCGCAACCCGACTCGGACTAGCGGGGTTCACAGATACGCAGTATTTT. Protein sequence: CASSATRLGLAGFTDTQYF.

The rearrangement links TRBV5-4 to TRBJ2-1, with 15 bases aligning to TRBD2. V was clipped by 4 bases and J by 4 bases; unmatched bases: 3. This CDR3 comprises 16 residues. Germline V CDR1 and CDR2: SGHNT, YYREEE (reference sequence). The CDR3 DNA reads TGTGCCAGCAGCCCCGGGACTAGCGGGGGGTACAATGAGCAGTTCTTC. Translating gives CASSPGTSGGYNEQFF.

This clone was seen only a few times. The rearrangement uses TRBV19 and TRBJ2-1; TRBD1 is a possible D gene (5 bases). The CDR3 is 15 residues long. Trimming cost V 4 bases and J 2 bases, with 12 bases left between them. Germline CDR1 reads LNHDA; CDR2 reads SQIVND (reference sequence). The CDR3 region is CASSRGSLPYNEQFF. The CDR3, as DNA: TGTGCCAGTAGTAGGGGCTCCCTCCCCTACAATGAGCAGTTCTTC. Based on the CDR3 plus reference TRBV19 and TRBJ2-1, the full variable domain is DGGITQSPKYLFRKEGQNVTLSCEQNLNHDAMYWYRQDPGQGLRLIYYSQIVNDFQKGDIAEGYSVSREKKESFPLTVTSAQKNPTAFYLCASSRGSLPYNEQFFGPGTRLTVL.

This clone occurred a few times. The V gene is TRBV5-4, the J gene TRBJ2-3; TRBD2 is a possible D gene (6 bases). V lost 3 bases to trimming and J lost 5 bases, with 13 bases between them. The CDR3 covers 14 residues. The V gene's germline CDR1 is SGHNT and CDR2 YYREEE (reference sequence). The CDR3 spells CASSSVLALDTQYF. The CDR3 coding sequence is TGTGCCAGCAGCTCCGTACTAGCCCTAGATACGCAGTATTTT.

V usage is TRBV9 and J usage is TRBJ2-1, with 14 bases fitting TRBD2. Germline loops: CDR1 SGDLS, CDR2 YYNGEE. With V trimmed by 3 bases and J by 5 bases, 4 bases remained unmatched. The CDR3 spans 16 residues. The chain's CDR3 is CASSGTSGGLDNEQFF. CDR3 nucleotide sequence: TGTGCCAGCAGCGGGACTAGCGGGGGGCTGGACAATGAGCAGTTCTTC. Complete variable domain (other parts from reference TRBV9 and TRBJ2-1): DSGVTQTPKHLITATGQRVTLRCSPRSGDLSVYWYQQSLDQGLQFLIQYYNGEERAKGNILERFSAQQFPDLHSELNLSSLELGDSALYFCASSGTSGGLDNEQFFGPGTRLTVL.

The V gene is TRBV12-5, the J gene TRBJ2-7, with D perhaps TRBD1 (5 bases). Germline values: CDR1 LGHNT, CDR2 FRNRAP. With 3 bases removed from V and 3 bases from J, the gap between germline ends came to 12 bases. The CDR3 has 14 residues. The CDR3 spells CASGFKDTSYEQYF. The DNA of the CDR3 is TGTGCTAGTGGTTTTAAGGACACAAGCTACGAGCAGTACTTC.

The J gene is TRBJ2-7, the V gene TRBV6-5; 9 bases fit TRBD1. J was trimmed by 0 bases and V by 2 bases; bases with no gene match: 2. This CDR3 has 15 amino acids. Per germline, CDR1 MNHEY and CDR2 SVGAGI. Here the CDR3 reads CASSYGTGFSYEQYF. CDR3 DNA sequence: TGTGCCAGCAGTTACGGGACAGGGTTCTCCTACGAGCAGTACTTC.

This chain joins TRBV18 and TRBJ1-1; D call uncertain. CDR3 length: 14 residues. The germline CDR1 and CDR2 sequences are KGHSH and LQKENI. Trimming took off 6 bases at V and 0 bases at J, with 11 bases between the two ends. The DNA of the CDR3 is TGTGCCAGCTCGTCGGAGGTATTGAACACTGAAGCTTTCTTT. Protein: CASSSEVLNTEAFF.

This clone came up a few times. The chain joins TRBV2 to TRBJ1-2; 9 bases line up with TRBD1. Germline V lookup: CDR1 SNHLY, CDR2 FYNNEI. This CDR3 has 16 residues. After removal of 6 bases from V and 8 bases from J, the junction contained 16 bases not matched to a gene. This CDR3 is CASRNLPGQGSVGYTF. The CDR3, as DNA: TGTGCCAGCAGGAACCTGCCGGGACAGGGATCTGTGGGCTACACCTTC.

This clone has more than one count but fewer than ten. V gene TRBV12-5 combines with J gene TRBJ2-1, with D perhaps TRBD1 (6 bases). Germline CDR1 reads LGHNT; CDR2 reads FRNRAP. CDR3 length: 14 residues. Trimming took off 3 bases at V and 4 bases at J, with 10 bases between the two ends. The CDR3 protein is CASGFGGLYNEQFF. CDR3 coding DNA: TGTGCTAGTGGTTTTGGGGGCTTATACAATGAGCAGTTCTTC.

The rearrangement links TRBV5-6 to TRBJ1-6; 9 bases are a match to TRBD1. This CDR3 region has 15 residues. Trimming at V came to 2 bases and at J to 7 bases, leaving 4 bases not matched to a gene. CDR1 and CDR2 (germline): SGHDT, YYEEEE. In nucleotides, the CDR3 is TGTGCCAGCAGCTTACAGGGGGCAAGCAATTCACCCCTCCACTTT. Translating it yields CASSLQGASNSPLHF.

This clone was seen more than once but under ten times. This chain connects TRBV5-1 to TRBJ2-5; 8 nucleotides agree with TRBD2. V shed 6 bases and J 4 bases; nucleotides not matched to a gene: 8. This CDR3 has 14 amino acids. Germline V gene data show CDR1 as SGHRS and CDR2 as YFSETQ. The CDR3 DNA sequence: TGCGCCAGCATGACGGGGGGGCGAGGAGAGACCCAGTACTTC. It is translated as CASMTGGRGETQYF.

This chain connects TRBV2 to TRBJ2-4; no reliable D call. The germline V and J ends were trimmed by 8 bases and 3 bases, with 11 bases remaining between them. Germline values: CDR1 SNHLY, CDR2 FYNNEI. There are 13 residues in the CDR3. CDR3 sequence: CASRRSDKNIQYF. For the CDR3, the DNA is TGTGCCAGCCGGCGGTCCGACAAAAACATTCAGTACTTC.

This clone came up a few times. J is TRBJ1-2 and V is TRBV2; D gene uncertain. Germline assignment: CDR1 SNHLY and CDR2 FYNNEI. Trimming cost V 8 bases and J 5 bases, with 12 bases left between them. This CDR3 comprises 12 residues. CDR3 DNA sequence: TGTGCCAGCGGTACGTCGGGGTATGGCTACACCTTC. Translated: CASGTSGYGYTF.

J is TRBJ1-2 and V is TRBV7-9; D is perhaps TRBD1 (6 bases). The V end was cut by 5 bases, the J end by 8 bases, with 15 bases between. Germline CDR1 SEHNR, CDR2 FQNEAQ (reference sequence). CDR3 size: 13 residues. The CDR3: CASSLGTSWGYTF. CDR3 DNA: TGTGCCAGCAGCCTCGGGACATCTTGGGGCTACACCTTC.

The genes are TRBV5-4 and TRBJ2-7; weak D call: TRBD2 (6 bases). This CDR3 region has 13 residues. The germline gives CDR1 SGHNT, CDR2 YYREEE (reference sequence). Trimming removed 0 bases from V and 5 bases from J, with 9 bases in between. In DNA form, the CDR3 reads TGTGCCAGCAGCTTGGCCGCGGGGAACGAGCAGTACTTC. This encodes CASSLAAGNEQYF. The whole variable domain, filled in from reference TRBV5-4 and TRBJ2-7, reads ETGVTQSPTHLIKTRGQQVTLRCSSQSGHNTVSWYQQALGQGPQFIFQYYREEENGRGNFPPRFSGLQFPNYSSELNVNALELDDSALYLCASSLAAGNEQYFGPGTRLTVT.

The chain has TRBV6-5 and TRBJ2-5, with D possibly TRBD2 on 6 matching bases. The DNA end lines up better with TRBJ2-7; the J call may be wrong. The CDR3 runs to 15 residues. The germline V gene encodes CDR1 MNHEY and CDR2 SVGAGI. CDR3 loop: CASSYSEEGPNEQYF. DNA of the CDR3: TGTGCCAGCAGTTACTCGGAGGAGGGACCTAACGAGCAGTACTTC.

This chain connects TRBV19 to TRBJ1-2, with D hard to call. The CDR3 sequence is 14 residues long. Germline V gene data show CDR1 as LNHDA and CDR2 as SQIVND (reference sequence). Trimming shortened V by 5 bases and J by 7 bases, and 17 bases separated the two germline ends. The CDR3 DNA reads TGTGCCAGTAGTGACAAGGCAGGAGGCTTTGGCTACACCTTC. This gives the protein CASSDKAGGFGYTF.

The chain joins TRBV19 to TRBJ1-5; D not resolved. Germline-derived CDR1 and CDR2 are LNHDA and SQIVND (reference sequence). The CDR3 has 15 amino acids. V lost 7 bases to trimming and J lost 7 bases, with 20 bases between them. CDR3 protein: CASKAHGRVRQPQHF. CDR3 DNA: TGTGCCAGTAAGGCCCACGGGAGGGTTCGCCAGCCCCAGCATTTT.